This TCR beta chain was identified in a study of T cell changes during pregnancy in multiple sclerosis. The CDR3 runs 14 residues. Per the germline V gene, CDR1 is SGDLS and CDR2 is YYNGEE. The V segment lost 4 bases and the J segment 2 bases; nucleotides outside the gene matches: 2. Produced via immunoSEQ multiplex PCR; TCRdb's table is partial and in-frame only. In the table there are about 80,000 clones, roughly 94% of which are singletons. The specimen comprised peripheral blood, sampled before pregnancy. V and J are TRBV9 and TRBJ1-5; 8 bases are a match to TRBD1. This sequence originates from a female donor with multiple sclerosis, enrolled in a pregnancy study. The CDR3 DNA follows: TGTGCCAGCAGCCCAGGGGGCGGCAATCAGCCCCAGCATTTT. As protein: CASSPGGGNQPQHF.